The clone carrying this T cell receptor beta chain was counted between two and nine times. The repertoire was sequenced with immunoSEQ multiplex PCR; TCRdb's copy has only in-frame clones and lacks some. The sample consists of roughly 20,000 clones, about 45% of them appearing once. The researchers put 200,000 CFSE-labeled responder cells into plates with 200,000 irradiated, violet-dye-labeled stimulator cells. CD3+CD4+ and CD3+CD8+ responders that were proliferating and CFSE-low were sorted post-reaction. The data were obtained in a study of graft-versus-host responses after intestinal transplantation. Study-wide background: Among the recipients, all got anti-thymocyte globulin induction and then tacrolimus and steroids for about 3 years.

This CDR3 region has 16 residues. The germline CDR1 and CDR2 sequences are SEHNR and FQNEAQ (reference sequence). Deletions cut 1 base from V and 4 bases from J, with 15 bases between. The sample was alloreactive CD8+ T cells from a mixed lymphocyte reaction culture, taken before transplantation. Subset defined: CFSE-low proliferating T cells sorted from roughly six-day pre-transplant mixed lymphocyte reaction (GvH or HvG direction). This clonotype was sampled from a human patient who was an organ donor for intestinal transplantation. This chain links TRBV7-9 with TRBJ2-3; the D gene could be TRBD1 or TRBD2 (5 bases each). The CDR3 region has the DNA TGTGCCAGCAGCTTAGAAGGGACCTTTATTGCAGATACGCAGTATTTT. Encoded protein: CASSLEGTFIADTQYF.